The rows below give T cell receptor beta chains drawn from one sample of a study of chemoradiotherapy in HPV16-positive cancers. Profiled with immunoSEQ multiplex PCR; TCRdb holds only in-frame clones, not every one. This sample has about 3,500 clones, with over 75% found just once. Source: tumor tissue, taken from a patient who underwent chemoradiotherapy. The receptor set was obtained from a human donor with HPV-associated anogenital cancer. Each CDR3 is given with its conserved first and last residue. D genes are given only for firm matches. Clone size is given for some rows only: seen once, a few or many times, or a class if the clone is expanded.

D,V,J,size,CDR3,DNA
NA,TRBV7-6,TRBJ2-7,NA,CASSLGPGGQNEQYF,TGTGCCAGCAGCTTAGGTCCCGGGGGCCAAAACGAGCAGTACTTC
NA,TRBV11-3,TRBJ2-5,NA,CASSLGALGEETQYF,TGTGCCAGCAGCTTAGGAGCCCTGGGTGAAGAGACCCAGTACTTC
NA,TRBV18,TRBJ1-2,NA,CASSLGAQSYGYTF,TGTGCCAGCTCACTTGGCGCGCAGTCCTATGGCTACACCTTC
NA,TRBV7-2,TRBJ1-4,NA,CASSRSSSNEKLFF,TGTGCCAGCAGCCGGAGTTCAAGTAATGAAAAACTGTTTTTT
TRBD2,TRBV6-5,TRBJ2-5,NA,CASRRSRGGTETQYF,TGTGCCAGCAGGCGCTCGCGCGGGGGGACGGAGACCCAGTACTTC
TRBD2,TRBV5-1,TRBJ2-1,NA,CASSFGAAGGSYNEQFF,TGCGCCAGCAGCTTTGGGGCAGCGGGAGGATCCTACAATGAGCAGTTCTTC
NA,TRBV19,TRBJ2-3,NA,CASSIQGTRQRTQYF,TGTGCCAGTAGTATCCAAGGGACCAGACAACGTACGCAGTATTTT
TRBD1,TRBV7-2,TRBJ2-5,NA,CASSGYTGVVETQYF,TGTGCCAGCAGCGGATATACAGGGGTAGTGGAGACCCAGTACTTC
TRBD2,TRBV9,TRBJ2-1,NA,CASSVVAGNNEQFF,TGTGCCAGCAGCGTGGTAGCGGGAAACAATGAGCAGTTCTTC
TRBD1,TRBV11-2,TRBJ1-1,NA,CASTPGDRGTEAFF,TGTGCCAGCACCCCGGGTGACAGGGGGACTGAAGCTTTCTTT
NA,TRBV28,TRBJ2-7,NA,CASSSTTGSYEQYF,TGTGCCAGCAGTTCAACGACTGGATCCTACGAGCAGTACTTC
NA,TRBV5-1,TRBJ1-1,NA,CASSLGRIEDTEAFF,TGCGCCAGCAGCTTGGGCAGGATCGAGGACACTGAAGCTTTCTTT
TRBD1,TRBV28,TRBJ1-1,NA,CASSQDRGNLNTEAFF,TGTGCCAGCAGCCAGGACAGGGGAAATTTGAACACTGAAGCTTTCTTT
NA,TRBV6-4,TRBJ2-5,NA,CASGPNQETQYF,TGTGCCAGCGGCCCCAACCAAGAGACCCAGTACTTC
NA,TRBV25-1,TRBJ1-1,NA,CASNPRGLGNTEAFF,TGTGCCAGCAATCCCCGGGGCCTGGGGAACACTGAAGCTTTCTTT
NA,TRBV6-5,TRBJ2-3,once,CASSYSKGVREYF,TGTGCCAGCAGTTACTCGAAGGGAGTTCGGGAGTATTTT
NA,TRBV7-6,TRBJ1-4,NA,CASSLIPGGADEKLFF,TGTGCCAGCAGCCTCATCCCCGGGGGGGCGGATGAAAAACTGTTTTTT
TRBD2,TRBV30,TRBJ2-5,NA,CAWSVAGQIKYQETQYF,TGTGCCTGGAGTGTAGCGGGGCAGATAAAATACCAAGAGACCCAGTACTTC
NA,TRBV7-6,TRBJ2-2,NA,CASRLDAGSGELFF,TGTGCCAGCAGGTTGGACGCAGGGTCCGGGGAGCTGTTTTTT
NA,TRBV7-9,TRBJ2-3,once,CASSLRGEGTDTQYF,TGTGCCAGCAGCTTAAGAGGGGAAGGCACAGATACGCAGTATTTT
NA,TRBV30,TRBJ1-1,NA,CAWSVQGYTEAFF,TGTGCCTGGAGTGTACAAGGATACACTGAAGCTTTCTTT
NA,TRBV28,TRBJ1-1,NA,CASSSMITEAFF,TGTGCCAGCAGTTCTATGATCACTGAAGCTTTCTTT
TRBD1,TRBV7-9,TRBJ2-7,NA,CASSLPSGGSYEQYF,TGTGCCAGCAGCTTACCGTCAGGGGGCTCCTACGAGCAGTACTTC
NA,TRBV5-4,TRBJ2-5,NA,CASVRDNQETQYF,TGTGCCAGCGTGAGGGACAACCAAGAGACCCAGTACTTC
NA,TRBV4-1,TRBJ1-4,NA,CASSQGDGYGTNEKLFF,TGCGCCAGCAGCCAAGGGGACGGGTATGGAACTAATGAAAAACTGTTTTTT
NA,TRBV5-4,TRBJ2-5,NA,CASSRGSGQETQYF,TGTGCCAGCAGCCGGGGAAGCGGACAAGAGACCCAGTACTTC
NA,TRBV30,TRBJ1-2,NA,CAWSDGGGYTF,TGTGCCTGGAGCGATGGGGGCGGCTACACCTTC
NA,TRBV29-1,TRBJ1-1,NA,CSVTVQLNTEAFF,TGCAGCGTGACAGTGCAGCTGAACACTGAAGCTTTCTTT
NA,TRBV7-9,TRBJ1-2,NA,CASSLVANGAYGYTF,TGTGCCAGCAGCTTAGTAGCTAACGGGGCCTATGGCTACACCTTC
NA,TRBV7-9,TRBJ2-1,NA,CASSLAHGDEQFF,TGTGCCAGCAGCTTAGCCCACGGGGATGAGCAGTTCTTC
NA,TRBV2,TRBJ2-3,NA,CASSRDSDTQYF,TGTGCCAGCAGTAGAGACTCAGATACGCAGTATTTT
NA,TRBV20-1,TRBJ2-2,few,CSASPAGELFF,TGCAGTGCTAGTCCGGCCGGGGAGCTGTTTTTT
NA,TRBV29-1,TRBJ2-7,NA,CSVVSRGGSSYEQYF,TGCAGCGTGGTTAGTAGGGGGGGGTCGTCCTACGAGCAGTACTTC
NA,TRBV2,TRBJ1-2,once,CASRRGAEPLNYGYTF,TGTGCCAGCAGGCGCGGGGCCGAACCCCTTAACTATGGCTACACCTTC
TRBD2,TRBV7-6,TRBJ2-3,NA,CASSLWSGGGLNTQYF,TGTGCCAGCAGCTTATGGAGCGGCGGGGGGTTGAATACGCAGTATTTT
NA,TRBV4-3,TRBJ2-3,NA,CASSQDLMGGPSTDTQYF,TGCGCCAGCAGCCAAGATCTTATGGGGGGGCCTAGCACAGATACGCAGTATTTT
NA,TRBV2,TRBJ2-2,NA,CASSGWGATTGELFF,TGTGCCAGCAGTGGGTGGGGGGCGACCACCGGGGAGCTGTTTTTT
NA,TRBV11-2,TRBJ2-3,NA,CASSLGSHLSTDTQYF,TGTGCCAGCAGCTTAGGGTCGCACCTAAGCACAGATACGCAGTATTTT
NA,TRBV7-9,TRBJ2-1,NA,CASSSDYRQQFF,TGTGCCAGCAGCTCCGACTATCGCCAACAGTTCTTC
NA,TRBV27,TRBJ1-1,few,CASSLQGRNAFF,TGTGCCAGCAGTTTACAGGGGAGGAATGCTTTCTTT
NA,TRBV2,TRBJ2-7,NA,CASSGGSQQYF,TGTGCCAGCAGTGGGGGGTCACAGCAGTACTTC
NA,TRBV19,TRBJ2-7,NA,CASSTWPSPYEQYF,TGTGCCAGTAGTACGTGGCCTAGTCCCTACGAGCAGTACTTC
NA,TRBV4-3,TRBJ2-4,few,CASSHLGGNIQYF,TGCGCCAGCAGCCACCTGGGGGGAAACATTCAGTACTTC
TRBD2,TRBV5-4,TRBJ2-1,NA,CASSSAGGSYNEQFF,TGTGCCAGCAGTTCAGCGGGAGGATCCTACAATGAGCAGTTCTTC
TRBD1,TRBV7-6,TRBJ2-7,NA,CASSPDRGVSYEQYF,TGTGCCAGCAGCCCAGACAGGGGAGTCTCCTACGAGCAGTACTTC